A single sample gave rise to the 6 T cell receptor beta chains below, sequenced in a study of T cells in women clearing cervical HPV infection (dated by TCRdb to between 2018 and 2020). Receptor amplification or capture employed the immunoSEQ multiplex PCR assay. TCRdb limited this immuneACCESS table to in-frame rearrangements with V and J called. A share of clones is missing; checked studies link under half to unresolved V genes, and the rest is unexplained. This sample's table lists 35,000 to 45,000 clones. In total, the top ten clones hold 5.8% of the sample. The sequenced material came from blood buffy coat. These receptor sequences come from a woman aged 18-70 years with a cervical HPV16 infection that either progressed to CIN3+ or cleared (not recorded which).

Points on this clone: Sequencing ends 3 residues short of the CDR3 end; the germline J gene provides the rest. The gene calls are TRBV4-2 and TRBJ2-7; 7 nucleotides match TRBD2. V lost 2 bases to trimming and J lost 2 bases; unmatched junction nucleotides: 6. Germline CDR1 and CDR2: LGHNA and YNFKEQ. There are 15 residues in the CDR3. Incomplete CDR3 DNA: TGTGCCAGCAGCCAAACGACTAGCCCCACCTACGAG. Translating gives CASSQTTSPTYE. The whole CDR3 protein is CASSQTTSPTYEQYF.

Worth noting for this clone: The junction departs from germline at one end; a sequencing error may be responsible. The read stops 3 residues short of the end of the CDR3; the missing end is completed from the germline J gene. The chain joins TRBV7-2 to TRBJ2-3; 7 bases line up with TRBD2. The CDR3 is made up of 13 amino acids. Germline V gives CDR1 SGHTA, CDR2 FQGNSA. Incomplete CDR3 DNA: TGTGCCAGCAGCTTTGCGGGAGCAGAGACG. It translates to CASSFAGAET. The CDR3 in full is CASSFAGAETQYF. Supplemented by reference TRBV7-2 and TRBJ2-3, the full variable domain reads GAGVSQSPSNKVTEKGKDVELRCDPISGHTALYWYRQSLGQGLEFLIYFQGNSAPDKSGLPSDRFSAERTGGSVSTLTIQRTQQEDSAVYLCASSFAGAETQYFGPGTRLTVL.

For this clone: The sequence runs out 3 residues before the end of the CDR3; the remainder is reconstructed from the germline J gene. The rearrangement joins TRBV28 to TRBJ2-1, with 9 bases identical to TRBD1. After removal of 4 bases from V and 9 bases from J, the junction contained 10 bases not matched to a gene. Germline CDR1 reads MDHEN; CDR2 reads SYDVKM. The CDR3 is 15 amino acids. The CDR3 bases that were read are TGTGCCAGCAGTTCCTCCGGGACAGGGTTTACTGAG. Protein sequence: CASSSSGTGFTE. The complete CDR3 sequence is CASSSSGTGFTEQFF.

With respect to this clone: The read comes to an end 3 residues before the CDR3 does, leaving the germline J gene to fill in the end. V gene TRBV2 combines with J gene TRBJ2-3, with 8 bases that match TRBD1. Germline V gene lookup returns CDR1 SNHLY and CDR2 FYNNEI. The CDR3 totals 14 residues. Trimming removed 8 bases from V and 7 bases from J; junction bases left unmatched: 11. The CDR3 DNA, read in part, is TGTGCCAGCCGCCCCGGACAGGGCGCAAATACG. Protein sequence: CASRPGQGANT. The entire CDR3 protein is CASRPGQGANTQYF. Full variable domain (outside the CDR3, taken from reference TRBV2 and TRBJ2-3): EPEVTQTPSHQVTQMGQEVILRCVPISNHLYFYWYRQILGQKVEFLVSFYNNEISEKSEIFDDQFSVERPDGSNFTLKIRSTKLEDSAMYFCASRPGQGANTQYFGPGTRLTVL.

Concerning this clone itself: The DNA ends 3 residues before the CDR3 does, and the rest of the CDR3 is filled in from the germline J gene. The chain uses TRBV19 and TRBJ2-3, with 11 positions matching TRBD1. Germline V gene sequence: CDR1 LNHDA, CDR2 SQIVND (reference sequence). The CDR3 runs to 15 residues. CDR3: CASAAGQGASQPQYF. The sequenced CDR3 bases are TGTGCCAGCGCTGCAGGACAGGGGGCAAGTCAGCCG. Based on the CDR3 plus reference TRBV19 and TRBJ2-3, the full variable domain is DGGITQSPKYLFRKEGQNVTLSCEQNLNHDAMYWYRQDPGQGLRLIYYSQIVNDFQKGDIAEGYSVSREKKESFPLTVTSAQKNPTAFYLCASAAGQGASQPQYFGPGTRLTVL.

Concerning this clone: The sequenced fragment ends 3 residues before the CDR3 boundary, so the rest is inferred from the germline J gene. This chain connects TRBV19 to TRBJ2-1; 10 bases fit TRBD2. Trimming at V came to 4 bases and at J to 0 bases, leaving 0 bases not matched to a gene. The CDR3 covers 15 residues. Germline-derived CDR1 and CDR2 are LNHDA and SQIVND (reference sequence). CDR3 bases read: TGTGCCAGTAGTACTAGCGGGAGCTCCTACAATGAG. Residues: CASSTSGSSYNE. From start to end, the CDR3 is CASSTSGSSYNEQFF.